This TCR beta chain was identified during a study of blood T cell repertoires in COVID-19. CDR3 length: 16 residues. Enrolment of Seattle patients took place during active infection, and they were followed longitudinally. Per the study methods: The authors estimated nucleated cell counts from reference gene primer amplification. Data came from immunoSEQ multiplex PCR; TCRdb stores just in-frame clones and leaves some out. The DNA was the basis for D and trimming; V, J and clone size are from that table. In the table there are 300,000 to 400,000 clones, almost 90% of which are singletons. Sequenced sample: peripheral blood. The V call is TRBV21-1, the J call TRBJ2-7; the table's D call, TRBD2, has no DNA check behind it. TRBV21-1 is annotated as a pseudogene. This TCR derives from a woman in her 70s with COVID-19, enrolled during active disease. The CDR3 nucleotides read TGTGCCAGCAGCCACCGCTTGGTTGACTCCACCTACGAGCAGTACTTC. This gives the protein CASSHRLVDSTYEQYF.